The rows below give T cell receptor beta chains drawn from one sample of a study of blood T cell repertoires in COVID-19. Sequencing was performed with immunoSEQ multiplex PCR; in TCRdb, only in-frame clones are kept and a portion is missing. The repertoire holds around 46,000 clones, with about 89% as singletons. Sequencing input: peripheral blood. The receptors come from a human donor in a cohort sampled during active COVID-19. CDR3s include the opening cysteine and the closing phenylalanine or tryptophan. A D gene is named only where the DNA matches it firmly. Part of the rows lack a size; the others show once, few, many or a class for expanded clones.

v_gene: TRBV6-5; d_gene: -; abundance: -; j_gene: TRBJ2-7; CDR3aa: CASSYSSAPSPNEQYF; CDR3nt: TGTGCCAGCAGTTACTCTAGCGCACCGAGTCCTAACGAGCAGTACTTC
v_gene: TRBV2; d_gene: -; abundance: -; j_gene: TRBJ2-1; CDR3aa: CASSLYRVDEQFF; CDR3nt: TGTGCCAGCAGTTTGTACAGGGTGGATGAGCAGTTCTTC
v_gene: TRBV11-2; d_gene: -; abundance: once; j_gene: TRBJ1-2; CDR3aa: CASSLVGRDTTYGYTF; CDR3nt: TGTGCCAGCAGCTTAGTAGGCCGGGACACCACCTATGGCTACACCTTC
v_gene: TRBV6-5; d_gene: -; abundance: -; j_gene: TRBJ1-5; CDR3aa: CASSQYTGSNQPQHF; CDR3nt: TGTGCCAGCAGTCAATACACAGGGAGCAATCAGCCCCAGCATTTT
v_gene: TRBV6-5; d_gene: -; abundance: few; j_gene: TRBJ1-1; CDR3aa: CASSYSGGEAFF; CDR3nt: TGTGCCAGCAGTTACTCGGGGGGTGAAGCTTTCTTT
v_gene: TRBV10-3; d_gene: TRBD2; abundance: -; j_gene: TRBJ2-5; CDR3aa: CAISVGSGGSQETQYF; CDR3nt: TGTGCCATCAGTGTGGGCAGCGGGGGCAGCCAAGAGACCCAGTACTTC
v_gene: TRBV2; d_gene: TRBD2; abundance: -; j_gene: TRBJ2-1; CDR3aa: CASRKLAGGPGEQFF; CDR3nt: TGTGCCAGCAGGAAACTAGCGGGGGGGCCGGGTGAGCAGTTCTTC
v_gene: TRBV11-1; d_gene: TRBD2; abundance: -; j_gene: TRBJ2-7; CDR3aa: CASSMREGSHEQYF; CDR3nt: TGTGCCAGCAGTATGAGGGAGGGGAGCCACGAGCAGTACTTC
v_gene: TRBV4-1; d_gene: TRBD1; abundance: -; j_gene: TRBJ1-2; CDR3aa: CASSQEYRGNYGYTF; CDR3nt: TGCGCCAGCAGCCAAGAATACAGGGGGAACTATGGCTACACCTTC
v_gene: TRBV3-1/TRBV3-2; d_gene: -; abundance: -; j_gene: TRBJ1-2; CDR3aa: CASSQEGQPRGYTF; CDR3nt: TGTGCCAGCAGCCAAGAGGGCCAGCCCCGGGGCTACACCTTC
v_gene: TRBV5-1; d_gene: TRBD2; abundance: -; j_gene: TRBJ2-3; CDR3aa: CASSGLAGGPNTQYF; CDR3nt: TGCGCCAGCAGCGGGCTAGCGGGAGGGCCAAATACGCAGTATTTT
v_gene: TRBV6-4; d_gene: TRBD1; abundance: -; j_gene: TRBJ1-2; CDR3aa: CASSLGSQGAAYGYTF; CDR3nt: TGTGCCAGCAGCCTGGGCTCACAGGGGGCAGCCTATGGCTACACCTTC
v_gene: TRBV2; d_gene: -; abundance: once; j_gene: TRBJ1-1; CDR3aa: CASKGDREVGTEAFF; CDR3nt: TGTGCCAGCAAAGGCGACCGGGAGGTAGGCACTGAAGCTTTCTTT
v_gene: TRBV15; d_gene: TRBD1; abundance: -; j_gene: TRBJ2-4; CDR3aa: CATSRDRENIQYF; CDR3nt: TGTGCCACCAGCAGGGACAGGGAAAACATTCAGTACTTC
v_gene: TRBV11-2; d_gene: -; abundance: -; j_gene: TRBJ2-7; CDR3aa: CASRPPAGPGHEQYF; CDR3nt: TGTGCCAGCAGGCCCCCGGCAGGTCCTGGGCACGAGCAGTACTTC
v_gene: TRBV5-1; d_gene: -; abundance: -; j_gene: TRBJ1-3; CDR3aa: CASQADEYGNTIYF; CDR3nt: TGCGCCAGCCAAGCGGACGAATATGGAAACACCATATATTTT
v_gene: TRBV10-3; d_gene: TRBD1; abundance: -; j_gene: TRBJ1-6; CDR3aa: CAVTDRVSSPLHF; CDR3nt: TGTGCCGTCACGGACAGGGTGAGTTCACCCCTCCACTTT
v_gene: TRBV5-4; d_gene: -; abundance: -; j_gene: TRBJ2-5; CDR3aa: CASELKGVETQYF; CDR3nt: TGTGCCAGCGAGCTAAAAGGGGTAGAGACCCAGTACTTC
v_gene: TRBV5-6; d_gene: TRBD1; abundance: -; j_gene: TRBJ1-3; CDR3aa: CASSSDRGLGNTIYF; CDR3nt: TGTGCCAGCAGCTCGGACAGGGGGCTTGGAAACACCATATATTTT
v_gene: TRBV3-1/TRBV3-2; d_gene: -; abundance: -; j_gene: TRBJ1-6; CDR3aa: CASARATGSYNSPLHF; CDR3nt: TGTGCCAGCGCCCGAGCGACCGGCAGCTATAATTCACCCCTCCACTTT
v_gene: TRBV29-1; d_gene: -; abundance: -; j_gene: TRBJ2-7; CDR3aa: CSVEARGSYEQYF; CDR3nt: TGCAGCGTTGAGGCCAGGGGCTCCTACGAGCAGTACTTC
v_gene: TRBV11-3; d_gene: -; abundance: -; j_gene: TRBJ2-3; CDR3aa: CASSQTSTDTQYF; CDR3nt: TGTGCCAGCAGCCAAACAAGCACAGATACGCAGTATTTT
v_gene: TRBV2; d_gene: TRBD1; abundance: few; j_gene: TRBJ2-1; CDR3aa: CASRGGTGNGDNEQFF; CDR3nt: TGTGCCAGCAGGGGCGGGACAGGGAACGGTGACAATGAGCAGTTCTTC
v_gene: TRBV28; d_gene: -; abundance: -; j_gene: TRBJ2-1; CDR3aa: CASSSHPSGDSYNEQFF; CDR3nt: TGTGCCAGCAGTTCCCACCCCTCAGGGGACTCCTACAATGAGCAGTTCTTC
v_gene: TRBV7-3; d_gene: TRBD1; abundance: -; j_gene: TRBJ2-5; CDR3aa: CASSPRQGGTQYF; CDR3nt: TGTGCCAGCAGCCCCCGACAGGGGGGGACCCAGTACTTC
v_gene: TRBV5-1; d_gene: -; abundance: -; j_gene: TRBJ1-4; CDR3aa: CASSGRGGVNEKLFF; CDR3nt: TGCGCCAGCAGCGGGAGGGGGGGCGTTAATGAAAAACTGTTTTTT
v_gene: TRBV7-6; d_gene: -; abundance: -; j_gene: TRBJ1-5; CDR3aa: CASSLARGQPQHF; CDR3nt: TGTGCCAGCAGCTTAGCCCGGGGTCAGCCCCAGCATTTT
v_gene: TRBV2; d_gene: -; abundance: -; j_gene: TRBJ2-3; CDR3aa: CASRGGHASTDTQYF; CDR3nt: TGTGCCAGCAGAGGGGGACATGCTAGCACAGATACGCAGTATTTT